This T cell receptor beta chain came from a study of blood T cell repertoires in COVID-19. Study details: Italy, Spain and the United States were the sources of the convalescent and acute COVID-19 samples. T cells, B-cell-depleted T cells, or PBMCs supplied cDNA or gDNA.

Original data processing: Estimation of nucleated cell counts was performed using reference gene primer amplification. TCRdb's table, derived via immunoSEQ multiplex PCR, lists solely in-frame clones and lacks some. Clonal size and the V and J genes are those of that table, whereas D and trimming came from the DNA. The sample contains over 25,000 clones, approximately 82% of which appear only once. CDR1 SNHLY and CDR2 FYNNEI come from the germline V gene. The V and J ends lost 0 bases and 8 bases respectively, with 16 bases between them. This CDR3 is 15 amino acids long. Sequenced: peripheral blood. This TCR derives from a man in his 70s with acute or convalescent COVID-19. The rearrangement uses TRBV2 and TRBJ1-2, with D unclear. The CDR3 coding sequence is TGTGCCAGCAGTGAAGCGCTAGGCTCCCGAGGGGGCTACACCTTC. It yields the protein CASSEALGSRGGYTF.